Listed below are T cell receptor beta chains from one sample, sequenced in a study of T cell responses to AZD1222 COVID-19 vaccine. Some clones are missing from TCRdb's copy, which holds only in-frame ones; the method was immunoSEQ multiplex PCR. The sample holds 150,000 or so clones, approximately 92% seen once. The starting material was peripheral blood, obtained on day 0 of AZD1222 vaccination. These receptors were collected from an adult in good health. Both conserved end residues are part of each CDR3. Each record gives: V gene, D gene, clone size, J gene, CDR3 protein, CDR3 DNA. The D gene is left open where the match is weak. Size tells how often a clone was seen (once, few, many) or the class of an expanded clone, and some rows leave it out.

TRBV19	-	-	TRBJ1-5	CASSIYGAGRDQPQHF	TGTGCCAGTAGTATCTACGGAGCAGGTCGGGATCAGCCCCAGCATTTT
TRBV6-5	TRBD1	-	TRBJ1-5	CASSFDRGGQPQHF	TGTGCCAGCAGCTTCGACAGGGGGGGACAGCCCCAGCATTTT
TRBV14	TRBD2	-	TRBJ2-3	CASSSLTSPTDTQYF	TGTGCCAGCAGCTCCCTGACTAGCCCCACAGATACGCAGTATTTT
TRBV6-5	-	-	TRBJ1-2	CASRDQGADYGYTF	TGTGCCAGCAGGGACCAGGGCGCAGACTATGGCTACACCTTC
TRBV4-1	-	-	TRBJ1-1	CASSHPPRSMRTEAFF	TGCGCCAGCAGCCACCCCCCTCGCAGCATGAGGACTGAAGCTTTCTTT
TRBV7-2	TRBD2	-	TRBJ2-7	CASSSGTRAYEQYF	TGTGCCAGCAGCTCCGGGACTAGAGCCTACGAGCAGTACTTC
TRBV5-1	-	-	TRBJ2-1	CASSPQGLGEQFF	TGCGCCAGCAGCCCCCAGGGTTTGGGTGAGCAGTTCTTC
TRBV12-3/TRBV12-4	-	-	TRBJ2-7	CASSWGGEQYF	TGTGCCAGCAGTTGGGGTGGCGAGCAGTACTTC
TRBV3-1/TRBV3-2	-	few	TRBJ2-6	CASSQERRAGANVLTF	TGTGCCAGCAGCCAAGAGCGCAGGGCTGGGGCCAACGTCCTGACTTTC
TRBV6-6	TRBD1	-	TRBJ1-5	CASSPRDRGSGNQPQHF	TGTGCCAGCAGTCCCCGGGACAGGGGGAGCGGTAATCAGCCCCAGCATTTT
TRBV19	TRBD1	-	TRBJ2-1	CASSDPGGQSEQFF	TGTGCCAGTAGTGACCCAGGGGGACAGAGTGAGCAGTTCTTC
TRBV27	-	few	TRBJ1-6	CASSSLRDPNSPLHF	TGTGCCAGCAGTTCACTCCGGGACCCAAATTCACCCCTCCACTTT
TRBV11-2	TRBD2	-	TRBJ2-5	CASSWTSGGYQETQYF	TGTGCCAGCAGCTGGACTAGCGGGGGGTACCAAGAGACCCAGTACTTC
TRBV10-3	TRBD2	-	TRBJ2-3	CAISGKPSGISTSTDTQYF	TGTGCCATCAGTGGAAAACCTAGCGGGATCTCGACTAGCACAGATACGCAGTATTTT
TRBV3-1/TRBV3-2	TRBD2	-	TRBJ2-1	CASSHTSSGERAFF	TGTGCCAGCAGCCATACGTCTAGCGGAGAAAGAGCGTTCTTC
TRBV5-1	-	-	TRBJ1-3	CASSPPPGRGNTIYF	TGCGCCAGCAGCCCACCCCCCGGGAGAGGAAACACCATATATTTT
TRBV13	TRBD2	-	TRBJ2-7	CASSLNPLAGASAYCEQYF	TGTGCCAGCAGCTTGAATCCACTAGCGGGGGCGTCAGCCTACTGCGAGCAGTACTTC
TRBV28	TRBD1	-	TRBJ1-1	CASSSQGQGATEAFF	TGTGCCAGCAGTTCCCAGGGACAGGGGGCCACTGAAGCTTTCTTT
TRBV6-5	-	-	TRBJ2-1	CASSLMGGLMNEQFF	TGTGCCAGCAGTCTCATGGGGGGCTTAATGAATGAGCAGTTCTTC
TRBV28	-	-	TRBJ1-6	CASSLRQKVYSPLHF	TGTGCCAGCAGTTTAAGACAGAAGGTTTATTCACCCCTCCACTTT
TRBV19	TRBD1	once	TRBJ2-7	CASGQGLAYEQYF	TGTGCCTCCGGACAGGGTTTAGCGTACGAGCAGTACTTC
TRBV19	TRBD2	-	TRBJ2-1	CASRELAGGAYNEQFF	TGTGCCAGCCGCGAACTAGCGGGAGGGGCTTACAATGAGCAGTTCTTC
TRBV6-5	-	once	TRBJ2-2	CASRVPNTGELFF	TGTGCCAGCAGGGTACCGAACACCGGGGAGCTGTTTTTT
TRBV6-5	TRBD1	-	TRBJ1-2	CASSYRGQDSNYGYTF	TGTGCCAGCAGTTACCGAGGACAGGACTCTAACTATGGCTACACCTTC
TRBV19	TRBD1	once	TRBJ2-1	CASRDRGGEEQFF	TGTGCCAGTAGGGACAGGGGAGGCGAGGAGCAGTTCTTC
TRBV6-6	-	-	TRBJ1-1	CASSYVQAFAFF	TGTGCCAGCAGTTACGTCCAGGCCTTTGCTTTCTTT
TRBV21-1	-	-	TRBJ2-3	CASSKSGLQGTDTQYF	TGTGCCAGCAGCAAATCGGGTCTACAGGGGACAGATACGCAGTATTTT
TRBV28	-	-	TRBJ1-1	CASSLGWKIVPGKPFF	TGTGCCAGCAGTTTAGGCTGGAAAATAGTACCAGGGAAACCTTTCTTT
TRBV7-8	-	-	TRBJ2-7	CASSLPGTVYEQYF	TGTGCCAGCAGTTTACCCGGGACGGTTTACGAGCAGTACTTC
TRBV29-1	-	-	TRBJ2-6	CSALEGAGANVLTF	TGCAGCGCCCTAGAGGGCGCTGGGGCCAACGTCCTGACTTTC
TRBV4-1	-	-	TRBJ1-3	CASSQGWSLLAGNTIYF	TGCGCCAGCAGCCAAGGGTGGTCCCTCCTAGCTGGAAACACCATATATTTT
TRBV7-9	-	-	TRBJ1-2	CASSLAANYGYTF	TGTGCCAGCAGCTTAGCAGCAAACTATGGCTACACCTTC
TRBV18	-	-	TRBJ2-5	CASSLLSSEETQYF	TGTGCCAGCTCACTTCTATCTAGTGAAGAGACCCAGTACTTC
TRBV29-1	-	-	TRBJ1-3	CSVSRSSGNTIYF	TGCAGCGTTAGCAGGAGCTCTGGAAACACCATATATTTT
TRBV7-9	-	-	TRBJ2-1	CASSLGLLKTYNEQFF	TGTGCCAGCAGCTTAGGGCTTCTGAAAACGTACAATGAGCAGTTCTTC
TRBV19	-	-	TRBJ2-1	CASSTPGGGAYEQFF	TGTGCCAGTAGTACCCCGGGCGGCGGAGCCTATGAGCAGTTCTTC
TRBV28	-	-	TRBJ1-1	CASRTQGEAFF	TGTGCCAGCAGGACTCAGGGTGAAGCTTTCTTT
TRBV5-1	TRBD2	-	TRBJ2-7	CASRPTSDYEQYF	TGCGCCAGCAGGCCGACTAGCGACTACGAGCAGTACTTC
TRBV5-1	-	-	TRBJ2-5	CASSPQETQYF	TGCGCCAGCAGCCCCCAAGAGACCCAGTACTTC
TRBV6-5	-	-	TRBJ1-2	CASTGSHYGYTF	TGTGCCAGCACGGGGTCCCACTATGGCTACACCTTC
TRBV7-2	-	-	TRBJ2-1	CASSLRVIGVEQFF	TGTGCCAGCAGCCTAAGGGTCATAGGGGTTGAGCAGTTCTTC
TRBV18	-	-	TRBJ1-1	CASSPGTENTEAFF	TGTGCCAGCTCACCAGGAACGGAGAACACTGAAGCTTTCTTT
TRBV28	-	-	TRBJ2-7	CASKSDGSYEQYF	TGTGCCAGCAAATCGGACGGTTCCTACGAGCAGTACTTC
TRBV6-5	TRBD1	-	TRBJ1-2	CASSNKPGQVNYTF	TGTGCCAGCAGCAACAAACCGGGACAGGTAAACTACACCTTC
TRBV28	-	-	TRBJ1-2	CASMKLNYGYTF	TGTGCCAGCATGAAACTTAACTATGGCTACACCTTC
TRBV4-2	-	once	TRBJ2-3	CASSQDMGGSYTDTQYF	TGTGCCAGCAGCCAAGACATGGGGGGCTCATACACAGATACGCAGTATTTT
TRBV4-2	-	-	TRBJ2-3	CASSQTAVPSTDTQYF	TGTGCCAGCAGCCAGACAGCGGTTCCTAGCACAGATACGCAGTATTTT
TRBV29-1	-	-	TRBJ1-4	CSVRTDLNEKLFF	TGCAGCGTCCGGACCGACCTCAATGAAAAACTGTTTTTT
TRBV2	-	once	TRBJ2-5	CASSEAGGFETQYF	TGTGCCAGCAGTGAAGCGGGGGGCTTCGAGACCCAGTACTTC
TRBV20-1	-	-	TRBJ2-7	CSWGYEQYF	TGCAGTTGGGGTTACGAGCAGTACTTC
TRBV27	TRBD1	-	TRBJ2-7	CASSARQGVSLFEQYF	TGTGCCAGCAGTGCCCGACAGGGAGTCAGCCTTTTCGAGCAGTACTTC
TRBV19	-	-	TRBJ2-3	CATEAGGFSDTQYF	TGTGCCACCGAGGCAGGGGGGTTCTCAGATACGCAGTATTTT
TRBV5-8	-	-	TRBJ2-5	CASSAGHQETQYF	TGTGCCAGCAGCGCCGGACACCAAGAGACCCAGTACTTC
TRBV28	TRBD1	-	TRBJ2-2	CATGKDRRNTGELFF	TGTGCCACCGGGAAGGACAGGAGAAACACCGGGGAGCTGTTTTTT
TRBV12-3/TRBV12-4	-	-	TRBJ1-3	CASLQYAGNTIYF	TGTGCCAGCCTACAGTACGCTGGAAACACCATATATTTT
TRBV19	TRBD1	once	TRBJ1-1	CASSTGGINTEAFF	TGTGCCAGTAGCACAGGGGGCATCAACACTGAAGCTTTCTTT
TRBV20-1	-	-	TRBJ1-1	CSARDGAVEFF	TGCAGTGCTAGAGATGGTGCAGTGGAATTCTTT